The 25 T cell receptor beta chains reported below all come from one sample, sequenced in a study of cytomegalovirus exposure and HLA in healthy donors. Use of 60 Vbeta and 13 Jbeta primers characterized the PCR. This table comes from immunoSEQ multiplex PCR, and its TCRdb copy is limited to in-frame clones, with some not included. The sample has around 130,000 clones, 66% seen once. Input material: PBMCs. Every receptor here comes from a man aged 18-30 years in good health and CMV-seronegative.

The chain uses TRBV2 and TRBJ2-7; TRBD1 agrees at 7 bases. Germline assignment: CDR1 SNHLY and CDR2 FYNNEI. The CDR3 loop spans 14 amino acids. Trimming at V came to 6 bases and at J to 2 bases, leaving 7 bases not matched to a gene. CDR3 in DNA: TGTGCCAGCAGGGTGGACAGGTTACCCTACGAGCAGTACTTC. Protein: CASRVDRLPYEQYF.

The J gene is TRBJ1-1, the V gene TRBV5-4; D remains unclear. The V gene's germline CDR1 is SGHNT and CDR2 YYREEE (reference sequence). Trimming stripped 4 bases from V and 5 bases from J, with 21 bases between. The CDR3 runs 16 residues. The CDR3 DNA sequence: TGTGCCAGCAGCCTAGGATCTACTACCAGAGGGACTGAAGCTTTCTTT. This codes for CASSLGSTTRGTEAFF. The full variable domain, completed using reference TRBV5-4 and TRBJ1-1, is ETGVTQSPTHLIKTRGQQVTLRCSSQSGHNTVSWYQQALGQGPQFIFQYYREEENGRGNFPPRFSGLQFPNYSSELNVNALELDDSALYLCASSLGSTTRGTEAFFGQGTRLTVV.

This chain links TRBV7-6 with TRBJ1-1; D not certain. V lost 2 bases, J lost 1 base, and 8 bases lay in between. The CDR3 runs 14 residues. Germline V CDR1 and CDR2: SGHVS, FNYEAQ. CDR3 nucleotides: TGTGCCAGCAGCTTAACAACAACGAACACTGAAGCTTTCTTT. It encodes CASSLTTTNTEAFF.

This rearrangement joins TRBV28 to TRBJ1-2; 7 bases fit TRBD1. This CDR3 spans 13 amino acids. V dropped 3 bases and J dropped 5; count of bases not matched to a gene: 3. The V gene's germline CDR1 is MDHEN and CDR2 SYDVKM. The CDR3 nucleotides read TGTGCCAGCAGTTTGAACAGGGGATATGGCTACACCTTC. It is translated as CASSLNRGYGYTF.

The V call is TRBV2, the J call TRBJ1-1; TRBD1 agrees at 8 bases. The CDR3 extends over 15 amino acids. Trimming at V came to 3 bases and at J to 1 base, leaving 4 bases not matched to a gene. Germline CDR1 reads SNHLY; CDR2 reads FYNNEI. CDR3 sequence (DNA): TGTGCCAGCAGTGACCAGGGGGCTGGGAACACTGAAGCTTTCTTT. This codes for CASSDQGAGNTEAFF.

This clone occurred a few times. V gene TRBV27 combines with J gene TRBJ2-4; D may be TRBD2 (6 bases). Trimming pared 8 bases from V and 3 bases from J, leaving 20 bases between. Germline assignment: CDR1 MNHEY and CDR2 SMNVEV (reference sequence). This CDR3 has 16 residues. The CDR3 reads CASVGGRGYGKNIQYF. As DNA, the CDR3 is TGTGCCAGCGTCGGGGGAAGGGGATACGGCAAAAACATTCAGTACTTC.

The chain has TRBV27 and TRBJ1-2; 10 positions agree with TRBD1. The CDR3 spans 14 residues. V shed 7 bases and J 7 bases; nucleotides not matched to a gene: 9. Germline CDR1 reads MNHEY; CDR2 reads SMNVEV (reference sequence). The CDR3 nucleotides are TGTGCCAGCACCAAGTACGGACAGGGGGGTGGCTACACCTTC. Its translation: CASTKYGQGGGYTF.

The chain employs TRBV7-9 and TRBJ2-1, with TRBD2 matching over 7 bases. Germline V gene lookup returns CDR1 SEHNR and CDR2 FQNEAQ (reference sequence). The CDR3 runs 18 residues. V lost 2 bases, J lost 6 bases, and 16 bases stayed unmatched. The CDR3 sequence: CASSLISSGQALRNEQFF. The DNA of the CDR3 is TGTGCCAGCAGCTTAATCTCTAGCGGACAAGCCTTACGCAATGAGCAGTTCTTC.

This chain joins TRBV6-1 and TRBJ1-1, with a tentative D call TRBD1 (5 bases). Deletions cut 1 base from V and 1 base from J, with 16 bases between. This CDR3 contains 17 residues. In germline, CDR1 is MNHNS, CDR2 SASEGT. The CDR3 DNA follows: TGTGCCAGCAGTGAAGGCCGGGGATGGGGGGGGAACACTGAAGCTTTCTTT. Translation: CASSEGRGWGGNTEAFF.

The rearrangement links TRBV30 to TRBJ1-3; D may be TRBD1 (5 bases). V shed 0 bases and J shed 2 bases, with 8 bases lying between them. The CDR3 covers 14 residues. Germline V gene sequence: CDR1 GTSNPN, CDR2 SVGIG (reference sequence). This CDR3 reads CAWSVSRAGNTIYF. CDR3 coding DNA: TGTGCCTGGAGTGTGTCCAGGGCTGGAAACACCATATATTTT.

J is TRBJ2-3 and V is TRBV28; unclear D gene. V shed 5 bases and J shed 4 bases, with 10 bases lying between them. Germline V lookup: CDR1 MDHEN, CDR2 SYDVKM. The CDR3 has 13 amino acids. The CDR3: CASSPPPADTQYF. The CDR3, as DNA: TGTGCCAGCAGTCCCCCCCCAGCAGATACGCAGTATTTT.

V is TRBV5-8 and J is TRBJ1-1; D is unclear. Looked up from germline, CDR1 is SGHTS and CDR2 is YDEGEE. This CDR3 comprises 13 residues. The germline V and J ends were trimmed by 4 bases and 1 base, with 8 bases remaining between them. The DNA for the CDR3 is TGTGCCAGCAGCCCGGGGTCGAACACTGAAGCTTTCTTT. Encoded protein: CASSPGSNTEAFF.

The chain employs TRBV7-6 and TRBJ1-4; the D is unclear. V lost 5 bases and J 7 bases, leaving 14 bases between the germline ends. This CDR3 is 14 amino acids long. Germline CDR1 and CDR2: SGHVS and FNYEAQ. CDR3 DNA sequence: TGTGCCAGCAGCACGTCCCTACGGGGTGAAAAACTGTTTTTT. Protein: CASSTSLRGEKLFF.

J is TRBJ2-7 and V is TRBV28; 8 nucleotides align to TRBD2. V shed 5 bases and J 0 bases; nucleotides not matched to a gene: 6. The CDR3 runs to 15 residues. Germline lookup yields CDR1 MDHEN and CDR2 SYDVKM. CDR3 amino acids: CASSTLGGDSYEQYF. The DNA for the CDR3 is TGTGCCAGCAGTACTCTCGGGGGGGACTCCTACGAGCAGTACTTC.

The CDR3 here is CASSVYRGMNTEAFF. In nucleotides, the CDR3 is TGTGCCAGCAGTGTTTACAGGGGAATGAACACTGAAGCTTTCTTT. The rearrangement joins TRBV6-5 to TRBJ1-1; the match to TRBD1 covers 7 bases. CDR1 is MNHEY and CDR2 is SVGAGI in the germline V gene. The CDR3 length is 15 residues. Germline trimming cut 5 bases from V and 0 bases from J; bases unmatched to any gene: 6.

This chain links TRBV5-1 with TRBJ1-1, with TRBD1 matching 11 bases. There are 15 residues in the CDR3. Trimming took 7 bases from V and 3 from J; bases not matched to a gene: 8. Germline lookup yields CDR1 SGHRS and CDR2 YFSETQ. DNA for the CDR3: TGCGCCAGCTCGGACAGGGGGCGAGTTCACACTGAAGCTTTCTTT. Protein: CASSDRGRVHTEAFF.

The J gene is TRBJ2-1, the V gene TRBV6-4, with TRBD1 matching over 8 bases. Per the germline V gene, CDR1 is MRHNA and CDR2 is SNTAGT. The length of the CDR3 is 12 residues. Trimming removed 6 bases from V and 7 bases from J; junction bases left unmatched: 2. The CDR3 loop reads CASSRTGNEQFF. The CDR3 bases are TGTGCCAGCAGCAGGACAGGGAATGAGCAGTTCTTC.

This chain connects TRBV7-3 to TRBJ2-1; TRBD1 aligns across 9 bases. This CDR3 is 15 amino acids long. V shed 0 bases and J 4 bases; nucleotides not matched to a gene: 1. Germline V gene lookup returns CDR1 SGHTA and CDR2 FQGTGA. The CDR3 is CASSLTGQGYNEQFF. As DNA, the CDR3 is TGTGCCAGCAGCTTAACGGGACAGGGTTACAATGAGCAGTTCTTC.

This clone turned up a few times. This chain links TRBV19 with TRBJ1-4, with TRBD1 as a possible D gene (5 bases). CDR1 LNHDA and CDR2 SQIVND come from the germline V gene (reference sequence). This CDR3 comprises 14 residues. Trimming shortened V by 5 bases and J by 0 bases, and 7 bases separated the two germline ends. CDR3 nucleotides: TGTGCCAGTAGTGGGGCAGCAACTAATGAAAAACTGTTTTTT. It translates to CASSGAATNEKLFF.

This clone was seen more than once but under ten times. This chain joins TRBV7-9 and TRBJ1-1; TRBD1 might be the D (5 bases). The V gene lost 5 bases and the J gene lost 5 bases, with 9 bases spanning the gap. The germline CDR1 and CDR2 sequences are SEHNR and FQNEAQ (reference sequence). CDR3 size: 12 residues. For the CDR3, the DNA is TGTGCCAGCAGCGTCAGGGAAACTGAAGCTTTCTTT. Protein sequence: CASSVRETEAFF.

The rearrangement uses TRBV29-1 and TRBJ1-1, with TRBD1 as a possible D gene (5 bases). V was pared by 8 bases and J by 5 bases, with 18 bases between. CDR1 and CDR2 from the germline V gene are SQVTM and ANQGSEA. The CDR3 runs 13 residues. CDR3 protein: CSSLGGEYTEAFF. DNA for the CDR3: TGCAGCTCCTTGGGGGGTGAATATACTGAAGCTTTCTTT.

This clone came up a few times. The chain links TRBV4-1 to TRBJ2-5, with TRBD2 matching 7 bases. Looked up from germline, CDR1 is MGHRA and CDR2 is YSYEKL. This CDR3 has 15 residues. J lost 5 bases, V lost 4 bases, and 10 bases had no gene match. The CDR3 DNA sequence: TGCGCCAGCAGCCTGGGGGGAGGGAAGGGGGAGACCCAGTACTTC. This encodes CASSLGGGKGETQYF.

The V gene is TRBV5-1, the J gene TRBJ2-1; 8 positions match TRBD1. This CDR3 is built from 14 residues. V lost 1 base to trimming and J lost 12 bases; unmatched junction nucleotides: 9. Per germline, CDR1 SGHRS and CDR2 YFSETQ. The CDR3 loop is CASSLTGGWRAQFF. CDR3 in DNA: TGCGCCAGCAGCTTGACAGGGGGGTGGAGGGCGCAGTTCTTC.

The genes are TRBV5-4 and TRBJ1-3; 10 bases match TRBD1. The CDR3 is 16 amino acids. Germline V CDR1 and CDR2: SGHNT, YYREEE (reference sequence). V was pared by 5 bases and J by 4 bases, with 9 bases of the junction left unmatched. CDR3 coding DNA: TGTGCCAGCAGTTTGAGAGACAGGGGGCACGGAAACACCATATATTTT. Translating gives CASSLRDRGHGNTIYF.

CDR3 sequence (DNA): TGTGCCAGCAGCCTAGAACAGGGGAGAAGCAATCAGCCCCAGCATTTT. Translation: CASSLEQGRSNQPQHF. The chain is built from TRBV7-2 and TRBJ1-5, with TRBD1 matching 7 bases. Germline-derived CDR1 and CDR2 are SGHTA and FQGNSA. This CDR3 has 16 amino acids. V was pared by 5 bases and J by 1 base, with 8 bases of the junction left unmatched.